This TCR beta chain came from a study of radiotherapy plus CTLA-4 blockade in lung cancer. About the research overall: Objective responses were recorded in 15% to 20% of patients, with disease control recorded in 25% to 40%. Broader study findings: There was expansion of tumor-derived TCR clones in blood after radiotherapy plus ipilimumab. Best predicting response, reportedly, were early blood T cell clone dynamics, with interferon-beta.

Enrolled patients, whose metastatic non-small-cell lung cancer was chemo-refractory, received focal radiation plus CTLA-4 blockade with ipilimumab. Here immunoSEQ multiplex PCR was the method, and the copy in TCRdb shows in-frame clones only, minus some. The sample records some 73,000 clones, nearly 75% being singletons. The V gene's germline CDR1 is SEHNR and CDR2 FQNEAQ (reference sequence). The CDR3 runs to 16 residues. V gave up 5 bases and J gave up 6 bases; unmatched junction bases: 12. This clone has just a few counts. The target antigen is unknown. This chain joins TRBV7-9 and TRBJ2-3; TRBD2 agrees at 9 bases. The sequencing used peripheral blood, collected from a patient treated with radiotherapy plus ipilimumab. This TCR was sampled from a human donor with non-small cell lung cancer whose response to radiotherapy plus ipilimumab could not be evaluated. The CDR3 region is CASSPLFRREGDTQYF. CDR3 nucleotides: TGTGCCAGCAGCCCCCTTTTCCGGCGGGAGGGGGATACGCAGTATTTT. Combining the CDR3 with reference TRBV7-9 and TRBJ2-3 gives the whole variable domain DTGVSQNPRHKITKRGQNVTFRCDPISEHNRLYWYRQTLGQGPEFLTYFQNEAQLEKSRLLSDRFSAERPKGSFSTLEIQRTEQGDSAMYLCASSPLFRREGDTQYFGPGTRLTVL.